The clone carrying this TCR beta chain appeared a few times. The authors isolated at least 6 million PBMCs per sample. With a J-beta primer mix and a sample-barcoded 5' primer, a second PCR ran roughly 7 to 11 cycles. All cDNA molecules were each tagged by a template-switch adaptor with 12 random nucleotides. A single record per CDR3 protein comes from TCRdb applying MiXCR to the 5' RACE reads. The sample holds 790,000 or so distinct CDR3 sequences, about 46% seen once. These data are taken from a study of blood T cells in healthy people across ages. This CDR3 spans 14 amino acids. The V and J ends lost 1 base and 7 bases respectively, with 14 bases between them. CDR1 SGHTA and CDR2 FQGNSA come from the germline V gene.

The V call is TRBV7-2, the J call TRBJ2-7; D is tentatively TRBD1 or TRBD2 (5 bases each). Material: blood. The origin of this receptor is an elderly man in good health. The CDR3 is CASSLGGKRWEQYF. CDR3 nucleotides: TGTGCCAGCAGCTTAGGGGGGAAGCGTTGGGAGCAGTACTTC.